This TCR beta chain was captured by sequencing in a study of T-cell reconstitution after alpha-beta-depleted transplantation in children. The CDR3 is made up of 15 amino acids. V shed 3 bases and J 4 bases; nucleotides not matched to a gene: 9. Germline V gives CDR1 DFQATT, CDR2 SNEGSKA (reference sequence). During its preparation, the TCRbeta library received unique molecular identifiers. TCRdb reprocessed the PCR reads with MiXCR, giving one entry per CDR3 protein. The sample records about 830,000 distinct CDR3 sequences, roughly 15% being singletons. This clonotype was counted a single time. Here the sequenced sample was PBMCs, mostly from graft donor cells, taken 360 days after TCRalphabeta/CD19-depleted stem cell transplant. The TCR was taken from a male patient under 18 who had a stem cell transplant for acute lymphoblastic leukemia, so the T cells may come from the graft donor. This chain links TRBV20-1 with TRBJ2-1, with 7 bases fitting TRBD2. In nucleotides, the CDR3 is TGCAGTGCTAGTTCTCGCGGGAGAATTTACAATGAGCAGTTCTTC. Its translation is CSASSRGRIYNEQFF.